This TCR beta chain was found in a study of tumor-infiltrating lymphocytes in primary liver carcinoma. The CDR3 extends over 16 amino acids. CDR1 and CDR2 (germline): MNHEY, SVGAGI. V lost 0 bases to trimming and J lost 2 bases; unmatched junction nucleotides: 4. Germline DNA was also extracted, and blood RNA was taken from unsorted whole blood. Total RNA amounting to 500 ng was the source from which TCR beta cDNA was made with a constant-region primer. Slightly modified ARM-PCR served as the procedure for the TCR beta libraries. These libraries came from three rounds of nested multiplex PCR. Running about 11 cycles apiece, the first two PCR rounds relied on TRBV1-TRBV30 forward primers together with a C-beta reverse primer. One entry per CDR3 protein, called by TCRdb with MiXCR from the multiplex PCR reads. Here the sample spans 180,000 or so distinct CDR3 sequences, about 60% being singletons.

What was sequenced was peripheral blood. The J gene is TRBJ2-1, the V gene TRBV6-5; TRBD1 agrees at 7 bases. This TCR was recovered from a man between 40 and 49 years old with primary liver carcinoma and hepatitis B virus infection. The CDR3 is CASSYSRDSPYNEQFF. The DNA for the CDR3 is TGTGCCAGCAGTTACTCGAGGGACAGCCCCTACAATGAGCAGTTCTTC.